These 21 T cell receptor beta chains were all obtained from the same sample, sequenced in a study of human T cells and chemical hapten exposure. TCRdb passed the RACE reads through MiXCR, listing each CDR3 protein once. The table shows approximately 400,000 distinct CDR3 sequences, with roughly 5% occurring only once. Stated time point: pre-sensitization, week 0. Treatment: therapeutic diphenylcyclopropenone sensitization with weekly scalp DPC. The source was whole blood, collected in connection with sensitization to the hapten diphenylcyclopropenone (DPC). The receptors come from a woman aged 50 to 60 with alopecia areata. Some clones in this sample may be carry-over from other donors' samples.

This clonotype was recorded at least ten times. The chain couples TRBV7-2 to TRBJ1-4; TRBD1 aligns across 8 bases. J was trimmed by 8 bases and V by 5 bases; bases with no gene match: 1. The germline gives CDR1 SGHTA, CDR2 FQGNSA. This CDR3 comprises 12 residues. The CDR3 nucleotides are TGTGCCAGCAGCCGACAGGGGGAAAAACTGTTTTTT. Protein sequence: CASSRQGEKLFF.

This clonotype was counted ten times or more. The J gene is TRBJ2-3, the V gene TRBV12-3 or TRBV12-4; D is undetermined. Trimming removed 8 bases at V and 5 bases at J, with 5 bases between. The CDR3 sequence is 10 residues long. The CDR3 bases are TGTGCCAGCGTGGGAGATACGCAGTATTTT. The encoded protein is CASVGDTQYF.

The rearrangement joins TRBV5-1 to TRBJ2-1; D unresolved. Per the germline V gene, CDR1 is SGHRS and CDR2 is YFSETQ. The CDR3 covers 12 residues. V was clipped by 4 bases and J by 8 bases, with 10 bases between them. DNA for the CDR3: TGCGCCAGCAGCCAACAGTGGCATGAGCAGTTCTTC. This encodes CASSQQWHEQFF.

This clonotype has at least ten counts. The rearrangement uses TRBV18 and TRBJ1-5; D not certain. Trimming removed 1 base from V and 0 bases from J, with 10 bases in between. The CDR3 spans 16 residues. Germline CDR1 and CDR2: KGHSH and LQKENI. The CDR3 DNA reads TGTGCCAGCTCACCACTAGGGAACCCTAGCAATCAGCCCCAGCATTTT. It is translated as CASSPLGNPSNQPQHF.

This clonotype was picked up many times. The chain has TRBV15 and TRBJ2-1, with D tentatively TRBD1 (5 bases). The V end lost 5 bases, the J end lost 5 bases, and 13 bases lay between the germline ends. Germline V gene lookup returns CDR1 LNHNV and CDR2 YYDKDF (reference sequence). The CDR3 sequence is 14 residues long. CDR3 region: CATSRFDRDNEQFF. In nucleotides, the CDR3 is TGTGCCACCAGCCGTTTCGACAGAGACAATGAGCAGTTCTTC.

This clonotype was seen a few times. V usage is TRBV6-1 and J usage is TRBJ1-5; TRBD1 might be the D (5 bases). In germline, CDR1 is MNHNS, CDR2 SASEGT. V lost 7 bases and J lost 0, with 10 bases in between. This CDR3 is 14 amino acids long. Here the CDR3 reads CASKTVNSNQPQHF. CDR3 DNA sequence: TGTGCCAGCAAGACAGTTAATAGCAATCAGCCCCAGCATTTT.

In this sample, this clonotype turned up many times. This chain links TRBV6-5 with TRBJ2-7, with D unclear. The CDR3 runs 12 residues. Trimming shortened V by 6 bases and J by 2 bases, and 8 bases separated the two germline ends. CDR1 and CDR2 (germline): MNHEY, SVGAGI. CDR3 amino acids: CASSSLTYEQYF. Here the CDR3 DNA reads TGTGCCAGCAGCTCACTCACCTACGAGCAGTACTTC.

Ten or more counts support this clonotype. The V call is TRBV10-3, the J call TRBJ1-1; D call uncertain. CDR1 and CDR2 from the germline V gene are ENHRY and SYGVKD. V lost 0 bases and J 0 bases, leaving 8 bases between the germline ends. The CDR3 runs to 15 residues. In DNA form, the CDR3 reads TGTGCCATCAGTGAGTCAGGGCGCATGAACACTGAAGCTTTCTTT. Protein: CAISESGRMNTEAFF.

This clonotype was seen a handful of times. V is TRBV4-2 and J is TRBJ2-2; possibly TRBD1 for D (5 bases). V lost 0 bases, J lost 5 bases, and 13 bases lay in between. The length of the CDR3 is 16 residues. Germline loops: CDR1 LGHNA, CDR2 YNFKEQ. CDR3 nucleotides: TGTGCCAGCAGCCAAGACCAGGGAATGGGGACCGGGGAGCTGTTTTTT. Encoded protein: CASSQDQGMGTGELFF.

This clonotype has just a few counts. The chain links TRBV5-1 to TRBJ2-3; TRBD2 matches 11 bases. The CDR3 has 16 amino acids. Germline lookup yields CDR1 SGHRS and CDR2 YFSETQ. V shed 3 bases and J 2 bases; nucleotides not matched to a gene: 5. The CDR3 protein is CASSSGTSGNTDTQYF. For the CDR3, the DNA is TGCGCCAGCAGCTCCGGGACTAGCGGAAACACAGATACGCAGTATTTT.

The V call is TRBV3-1, the J call TRBJ1-5, with unresolved D. Trimming cost V 2 bases and J 3 bases, with 5 bases left between them. CDR1 LGHDT and CDR2 YNNKEL come from the germline V gene (reference sequence). The CDR3 runs to 13 residues. DNA of the CDR3: TGTGCCAGCAGCCAACTGGCCAATCAGCCCCAGCATTTT. Its protein is CASSQLANQPQHF.

Many counts were recorded for this clonotype. The rearrangement uses TRBV7-2 and TRBJ2-1, with 8 bases lining up with TRBD1. Germline CDR1 and CDR2: SGHTA and FQGNSA. The junction had 16 bases not matched to a gene; V was cut back by 11 bases and J by 7 bases. The CDR3 sequence is 15 residues long. CDR3 nucleotide sequence: TGTGCCGGCTCGGGTCGGACAGGGTCATTGAATGAGCAGTTCTTC. Translated, it gives CAGSGRTGSLNEQFF.

The table lists this clonotype with a count of one. The CDR3 reads CASSYIRDEQFF. The CDR3 DNA sequence: TGTGCCAGCAGCTACATCCGGGACGAGCAGTTCTTC. The chain joins TRBV7-2 to TRBJ2-1; D is perhaps TRBD1 or TRBD2 (5 bases each). CDR1 SGHTA and CDR2 FQGNSA come from the germline V gene. Trimming took 4 bases from V and 10 from J, leaving 11 bases between them. The CDR3 contains 12 residues.

This clonotype showed up just a few times. The CDR3 nucleotides read TGCAGCGTTGAACGGGACAGGGCGAACACTGAAGCTTTCTTT. This codes for CSVERDRANTEAFF. The V and J genes are TRBV29-1 and TRBJ1-1; 9 nucleotides align to TRBD1. With 2 bases clipped from V and 1 base from J, the junction kept 2 bases outside the gene matches. The germline CDR1 and CDR2 sequences are SQVTM and ANQGSEA. The CDR3 has 14 residues.

This clonotype was detected many times. The chain carries TRBV5-1 and TRBJ2-1, with D tentatively TRBD1 or TRBD2 (7 bases each). Germline CDR1 reads SGHRS; CDR2 reads YFSETQ. The CDR3 totals 15 residues. Deletions cut 1 base from V and 3 bases from J, with 11 bases between. CDR3 amino acids: CASSLTGEGYNEQFF. DNA for the CDR3: TGCGCCAGCAGCTTGACAGGGGAGGGCTACAATGAGCAGTTCTTC.

This chain joins TRBV2 and TRBJ2-2; 7 bases match TRBD1. The CDR3 spans 15 residues. CDR1 is SNHLY and CDR2 is FYNNEI in the germline V gene. Trimming at V came to 4 bases and at J to 6 bases, leaving 8 bases not matched to a gene. The CDR3 reads CASSAYTGVPGELFF. CDR3 DNA sequence: TGTGCCAGCAGTGCTTACACAGGGGTCCCCGGGGAGCTGTTTTTT. The full variable domain, rest sourced from reference TRBV2 and TRBJ2-2, is EPEVTQTPSHQVTQMGQEVILRCVPISNHLYFYWYRQILGQKVEFLVSFYNNEISEKSEIFDDQFSVERPDGSNFTLKIRSTKLEDSAMYFCASSAYTGVPGELFFGEGSRLTVL.

The table lists this clonotype with a few counts. V and J are TRBV24-1 and TRBJ2-5; no reliable D call. The CDR3 is made up of 13 amino acids. In germline, CDR1 is KGHDR, CDR2 SFDVKD. V lost 3 bases to trimming and J lost 6 bases, with 10 bases between them. CDR3 region: CATSDGVTKTQYF. The DNA of the CDR3 is TGTGCCACCAGTGATGGGGTCACGAAGACCCAGTACTTC.

The table lists this clonotype with a few counts. The rearrangement links TRBV27 to TRBJ2-1; no reliable D call. Germline V lookup: CDR1 MNHEY, CDR2 SMNVEV (reference sequence). Trimming removed 0 bases at V and 4 bases at J, with 7 bases between. The CDR3 has 14 amino acids. The CDR3 reads CASSLSLLYNEQFF. In DNA form, the CDR3 reads TGTGCCAGCAGTTTATCGCTACTATACAATGAGCAGTTCTTC.

The DNA for the CDR3 is TGCAGCGTTGGGGAAGGAGAAGCCCAGCATTTT. The encoded protein is CSVGEGEAQHF. The chain has TRBV29-1 and TRBJ1-5; D gene unclear. Trimming took off 4 bases at V and 11 bases at J, with 12 bases between the two ends. CDR3 size: 11 residues. Germline CDR1 reads SQVTM; CDR2 reads ANQGSEA.

The J gene is TRBJ2-3, the V gene TRBV30, with 8 bases aligning to TRBD2. Germline V CDR1 and CDR2: GTSNPN, SVGIG (reference sequence). This CDR3 has 14 residues. Unmatched junction bases numbered 5, after V lost 6 bases and J lost 0 bases. The CDR3 sequence: CACPSGPSTDTQYF. The DNA for the CDR3 is TGTGCCTGTCCTAGCGGGCCGAGCACAGATACGCAGTATTTT.

This clonotype was picked up many times. The gene calls are TRBV20-1 and TRBJ2-6; TRBD1 is a possible D gene (6 bases). CDR1 DFQATT and CDR2 SNEGSKA come from the germline V gene (reference sequence). V lost 3 bases, J lost 0 bases, and 12 bases lay in between. The CDR3 contains 16 residues. The CDR3 sequence: CSASLSGVSGANVLTF. The CDR3 DNA sequence: TGCAGTGCTAGTCTTTCAGGGGTCTCTGGGGCCAACGTCCTGACTTTC.